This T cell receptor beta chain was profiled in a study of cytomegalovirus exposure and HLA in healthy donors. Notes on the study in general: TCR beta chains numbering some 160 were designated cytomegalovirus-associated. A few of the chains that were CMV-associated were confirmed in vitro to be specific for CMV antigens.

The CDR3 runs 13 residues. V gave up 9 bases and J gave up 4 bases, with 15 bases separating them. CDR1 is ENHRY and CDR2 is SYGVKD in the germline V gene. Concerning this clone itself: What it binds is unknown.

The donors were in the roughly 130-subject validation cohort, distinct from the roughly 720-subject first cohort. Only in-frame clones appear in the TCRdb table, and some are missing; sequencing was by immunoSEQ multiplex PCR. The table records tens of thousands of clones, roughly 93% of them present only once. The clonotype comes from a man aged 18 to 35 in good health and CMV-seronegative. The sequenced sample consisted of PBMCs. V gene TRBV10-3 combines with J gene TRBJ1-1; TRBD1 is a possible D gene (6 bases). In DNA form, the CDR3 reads TGTGCCATGCCAACAGGGTCTGGCACTGAAGCTTTCTTT. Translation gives CAMPTGSGTEAFF.